This is a list of T cell receptor beta chains from one sample in a study of human T cells and chemical hapten exposure. TCRdb re-called the RACE reads through MiXCR, storing one row per CDR3 protein. The repertoire consists of about 180,000 distinct CDR3 sequences, with more than 25% occurring once and the leading ten covering just under 3%. The sample here was whole blood, taken in connection with sensitization to the hapten diphenylcyclopropenone (DPC). Every receptor here comes from a woman in her 30s with alopecia areata. Some clones in this sample may be carry-over from other donors' samples. The CDR3 runs from the conserved cysteine through the conserved F or W.

cdr3_length,v_call,cdr3_aa
15,TRBV28,CASSSSGTAGNTIYF
15,TRBV5-1,CASSPAGTGKETQYF
16,TRBV9,CASSVDRRGLYNEQFF
16,TRBV28,CASSSIHRDSSYEQYF
15,TRBV7-2,CASSFGLAGNNEQFF
15,TRBV5-1,CASSRPEGNTGELFF
11,TRBV5-1,CASSPGTEAFF
14,TRBV4-3,CASSQDTIYNEQFF
15,TRBV19,CASRPGLSSYNEQFF
17,TRBV7-9,CASSGRTSGRSSYEQYF
15,TRBV6-5,CASSYRTGSTYEQYF
12,TRBV5-6,CASSSFSYEQYF
16,TRBV4-3,CASSQGRGASTDTQYF
16,TRBV5-1,CASSLGSDRRVYGYTF
15,TRBV7-2,CASSLLAGGLETQYF
15,TRBV9,CASSVAAGERGTQYF
12,TRBV6-2/TRBV6-3,CASREFSYEQYF
15,TRBV28,CASSPSGSADTEAFF
12,TRBV20-1,CSVSPLDHEQYF
15,TRBV11-3,CASSHGTVSTDTQYF
16,TRBV11-1,CASSSTKGLADNEQFF
16,TRBV15,CATSRSGQGAGTEAFF
14,TRBV28,CASSFGSATETQYF
14,TRBV5-1,CASSPTSYTGELFF
16,TRBV12-3/TRBV12-4,CASSQDRGPTNEKLFF
15,TRBV6-5,CASSRSGRTHNEQFF
13,TRBV29-1,CSVDTGQGNEQFF
18,TRBV15,CATSRTDRGDLGNQPQHF
13,TRBV6-5,CASSYFQGGGYTF
14,TRBV6-5,CASSRALLNTEAFF
13,TRBV25-1,CASSDGGGLEQFF
15,TRBV27,CASSSQGAGIEKLFF
12,TRBV24-1,CTTSDPNNEQFF
13,TRBV28,CASGPGGTYEQYF
12,TRBV2,CATRGGSYEQYF
18,TRBV7-2,CASSSDGLAVLSTDTQYF